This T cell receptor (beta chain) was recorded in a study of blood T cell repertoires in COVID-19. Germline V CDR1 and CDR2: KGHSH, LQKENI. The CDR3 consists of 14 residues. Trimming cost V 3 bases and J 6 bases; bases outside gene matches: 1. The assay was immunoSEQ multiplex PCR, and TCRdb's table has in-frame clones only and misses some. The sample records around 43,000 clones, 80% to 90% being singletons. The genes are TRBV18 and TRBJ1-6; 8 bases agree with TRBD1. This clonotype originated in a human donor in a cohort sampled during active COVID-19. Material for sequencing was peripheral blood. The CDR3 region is CASSPGTGNSPLHF. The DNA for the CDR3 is TGTGCCAGCTCACCCGGGACAGGTAATTCACCCCTCCACTTT.